One T cell receptor (beta chain) is described in this entry. In the original processing: Amplification of reference gene primers was used by the study to estimate nucleated cell counts. Sequenced by immunoSEQ multiplex PCR; TCRdb stores in-frame clones only, minus some. From that table come the V and J calls and clone size; the DNA was used to work out D and trimming. There are about 180,000 clones in the sample; 65% to 90% occur only once, and approximately 1.4% lies in the top ten. This entry is derived from a study of blood T cell repertoires in COVID-19. Study overall: The analysed material was cDNA or gDNA that came from T cells, B-cell-depleted T cells, or PBMCs.

J was trimmed by 1 base and V by 3 bases; bases with no gene match: 7. The CDR3 runs to 18 residues. Germline loops: CDR1 MNHEY, CDR2 SMNVEV (reference sequence). The V call is TRBV27, the J call TRBJ1-5; 12 positions agree with TRBD1. This TCR was recovered from a human donor in a cohort sampled during active COVID-19. Sequencing used peripheral blood. The CDR3 region is CASSFLGTGGGSNQPQHF. CDR3 DNA: TGTGCCAGCAGTTTCCTCGGGACAGGGGGCGGCAGCAATCAGCCCCAGCATTTT.